The 28 T cell receptor beta chains given below trace back to one sample, sequenced in a study of blood T cell repertoires in COVID-19. Some clones are missing from TCRdb's copy, which holds only in-frame ones; the method was immunoSEQ multiplex PCR. The data show hundreds of thousands of clones, roughly 89% seen once. Sequenced material: peripheral blood. Receptors originate from a woman between 25 and 40 years old with acute or convalescent COVID-19.

V is TRBV28 and J is TRBJ1-1, with 7 bases lining up with TRBD1. Per the germline V gene, CDR1 is MDHEN and CDR2 is SYDVKM. J was trimmed by 11 bases and V by 6 bases; bases with no gene match: 18. The CDR3 totals 15 residues. The CDR3 loop reads CASSGTRDRLVRAFF. DNA of the CDR3: TGTGCCAGCAGCGGAACCCGGGACAGACTGGTGAGGGCTTTCTTT.

This clone was observed a single time. V and J are TRBV24-1 and TRBJ2-1; D not certain. The CDR3 is 15 residues long. Germline-derived CDR1 and CDR2 are KGHDR and SFDVKD. V was shortened by 2 bases and J by 0 bases, with 7 bases between the two germline ends. The CDR3 region has the DNA TGTGCCACCAGTGATTCTTCCCTCTCCTACAATGAGCAGTTCTTC. It codes for CATSDSSLSYNEQFF.

The chain uses TRBV19 and TRBJ1-1; maybe TRBD1 (6 bases). The CDR3 loop spans 13 amino acids. Per the germline V gene, CDR1 is LNHDA and CDR2 is SQIVND (reference sequence). V shed 7 bases and J shed 4 bases, with 13 bases lying between them. CDR3 nucleotides: TGTGCCAGTAAACCACAGGGTTCCACTGAAGCTTTCTTT. The encoded protein is CASKPQGSTEAFF.

The genes are TRBV11-2 and TRBJ2-3; TRBD1 matches 7 bases. The CDR3 consists of 12 residues. V trimming: 5 bases; J trimming: 10 bases; junction bases outside the gene matches: 6. CDR1 SGHAT and CDR2 FQNNGV come from the germline V gene. The CDR3 sequence is CASSDTGTAQYF. CDR3 nucleotide sequence: TGTGCCAGCAGCGATACCGGGACAGCGCAGTATTTT.

Regarding this clone: A much larger clone sits a single nucleotide away, making a read error possible. This chain links TRBV18 with TRBJ1-2, with TRBD1 as a possible D gene (6 bases). V was pared by 3 bases and J by 6 bases, with 23 bases between. The germline CDR1 and CDR2 sequences are KGHSH and LQKENI. The length of the CDR3 is 17 residues. CDR3 DNA sequence: TGTGCCAGCTCACCGAGCTTACACAGGGATCTCCGCCATGGCTACACCTTC. This translates into CASSPSLHRDLRHGYTF.

The chain joins TRBV4-2 to TRBJ2-5; 9 nucleotides align to TRBD2. CDR3 length equals 18 residues. The V and J ends lost 3 bases and 3 bases, in that order; junction bases with no gene match: 14. CDR1 is LGHNA and CDR2 is YNFKEQ in the germline V gene. The CDR3 nucleotides read TGTGCCAGCAGCCACGGCGAGAGGCTAGCGGGGAGGAAAGAGACCCAGTACTTC. It codes for CASSHGERLAGRKETQYF.

In regard to this clone: At one end, the junction sequence differs from germline, possibly due to a read error. V and J are TRBV19 and TRBJ2-7, with 7 nucleotides matching TRBD1. Germline V gene sequence: CDR1 LNHDA, CDR2 SQIVND (reference sequence). This CDR3 comprises 13 residues. CDR3 nucleotides: TGTGCCACTCGGGGACAGTCCTCCTTCGAGCAGTACTTC. It encodes CATRGQSSFEQYF.

The V call is TRBV2, the J call TRBJ2-1; 11 bases align to TRBD2. Trimming at V came to 6 bases and at J to 4 bases, leaving 8 bases not matched to a gene. The CDR3 sequence is 16 residues long. The germline gives CDR1 SNHLY, CDR2 FYNNEI. CDR3 sequence: CASRTPLAGAYNEQFF. For the CDR3, the DNA is TGTGCCAGCAGGACCCCACTAGCGGGGGCATACAATGAGCAGTTCTTC.

The chain uses TRBV4-2 and TRBJ2-2, with TRBD1 matching over 8 bases. Per the germline V gene, CDR1 is LGHNA and CDR2 is YNFKEQ. The length of the CDR3 is 17 residues. The ends lost 0 bases at V and 8 bases at J; junction bases unmatched: 11. CDR3 in amino acids: CASSQEFPDRVGGELFF. The CDR3 DNA is TGTGCCAGCAGCCAAGAGTTTCCGGACAGGGTCGGAGGGGAGCTGTTTTTT.

The chain is built from TRBV5-1 and TRBJ1-1, with TRBD1 identical over 8 bases. In germline, CDR1 is SGHRS, CDR2 YFSETQ. CDR3 length: 14 residues. With V trimmed by 4 bases and J by 1 base, 3 bases remained unmatched. The CDR3 DNA reads as TGCGCCAGCAGCAAGGGGACAGGGAACACTGAAGCTTTCTTT. Protein sequence: CASSKGTGNTEAFF.

V gene TRBV19 combines with J gene TRBJ2-4, with D perhaps TRBD1 (6 bases). This CDR3 contains 17 residues. Germline V gene lookup returns CDR1 LNHDA and CDR2 SQIVND (reference sequence). With 5 bases removed from V and 0 bases from J, the gap between germline ends came to 17 bases. In DNA, the CDR3 is TGTGCCAGTAGTCCAACCGGACAGAGTCTAGCCAAAAACATTCAGTACTTC. Protein: CASSPTGQSLAKNIQYF.

The V gene is TRBV5-8, the J gene TRBJ2-7, with D maybe TRBD2 (5 bases). The germline V gene has CDR1 SGHTS and CDR2 YDEGEE. Trimming took 4 bases from V and 4 from J, leaving 12 bases between them. This CDR3 is built from 13 residues. CDR3 residues: CASSRSRRYEQYF. The CDR3 region has the DNA TGTGCCAGCAGCCGTAGTCGGAGGTACGAGCAGTACTTC.

The chain recombines TRBV13 with TRBJ2-7; D perhaps matches TRBD2 (7 bases). CDR3 length: 15 amino acids. Germline V gene sequence: CDR1 PRHDT, CDR2 FYEKMQ (reference sequence). V dropped 0 bases and J dropped 4 bases, with 13 bases sitting between them. The CDR3 DNA follows: TGTGCCAGCAGCTTAGGCGGGGGGCTCATTTACGAGCAGTACTTC. Translation: CASSLGGGLIYEQYF.

Written as DNA, the CDR3 is TGTGCCAGCAGCACCGATCAGGGACACGGCTACACCTTC. Protein sequence: CASSTDQGHGYTF. V and J are TRBV5-8 and TRBJ1-2; TRBD1 is a possible D gene (6 bases). Germline-derived CDR1 and CDR2 are SGHTS and YDEGEE. The CDR3 runs 13 residues. The V end was cut by 4 bases, the J end by 8 bases, with 15 bases between.

This clone appeared a single time. The rearrangement uses TRBV6-5 and TRBJ2-1, with 9 positions matching TRBD2. Germline-derived CDR1 and CDR2 are MNHEY and SVGAGI. The CDR3 has 14 amino acids. V dropped 6 bases and J dropped 2; count of bases not matched to a gene: 2. The CDR3 region is CASSSSGTYNEQFF. The CDR3 DNA is TGTGCCAGCAGCTCTAGCGGGACCTACAATGAGCAGTTCTTC.

The V call is TRBV23-1, the J call TRBJ2-6, with 10 positions matching TRBD1. TRBV23-1 is annotated as an ORF whose role is uncertain. J lost 0 bases, V lost 6 bases, and 5 bases had no gene match. The CDR3 is made up of 17 amino acids. This CDR3 is CASSRGQGISGANVLTF. The CDR3 DNA follows: TGCGCCAGCAGCCGGGGACAGGGGATCTCTGGGGCCAACGTCCTGACTTTC.

The chain joins TRBV18 to TRBJ2-2, with 12 bases identical to TRBD2. The CDR3 sequence is 16 residues long. J gave up 4 bases and V 4 bases, and 4 bases lay outside the gene matches. Germline CDR1 KGHSH, CDR2 LQKENI. As DNA, the CDR3 is TGTGCCAGCTCACGGACTAGCGGGGCACTCACCGGGGAGCTGTTTTTT. Protein sequence: CASSRTSGALTGELFF.

The chain employs TRBV12-3 or TRBV12-4 and TRBJ1-1; possible D gene TRBD1, 5 bases. The CDR3 covers 13 residues. Trimming took 3 bases from V and 7 from J, leaving 12 bases between them. This chain's CDR3 is CASSFSGLGEAFF. CDR3 coding DNA: TGTGCCAGCAGTTTTTCAGGGCTTGGTGAAGCTTTCTTT.

V gene TRBV5-6 combines with J gene TRBJ2-7; 9 bases align to TRBD1. CDR1 and CDR2 from the germline V gene are SGHDT and YYEEEE. V was clipped by 2 bases and J by 1 base; unmatched bases: 4. This CDR3 spans 15 amino acids. CDR3 bases: TGTGCCAGCAGCTTACAGGGGGCTAGTTCCTACGAGCAGTACTTC. As protein: CASSLQGASSYEQYF. Supplemented by reference TRBV5-6 and TRBJ2-7, the full variable domain reads DAGVTQSPTHLIKTRGQQVTLRCSPKSGHDTVSWYQQALGQGPQFIFQYYEEEERQRGNFPDRFSGHQFPNYSSELNVNALLLGDSALYLCASSLQGASSYEQYFGPGTRLTVT.

The chain couples TRBV28 to TRBJ2-3, with TRBD2 identical over 9 bases. The CDR3 has 16 residues. CDR1 is MDHEN, CDR2 SYDVKM, per germline. Trimming cost V 3 bases and J 3 bases; bases outside gene matches: 7. The CDR3 here is CASSFAGGRRTDTQYF. The CDR3 coding sequence is TGTGCCAGCAGTTTTGCGGGGGGGCGAAGAACAGATACGCAGTATTTT. Together with reference TRBV28 and TRBJ2-3, the CDR3 gives the full variable domain: DVKVTQSSRYLVKRTGEKVFLECVQDMDHENMFWYRQDPGLGLRLIYFSYDVKMKEKGDIPEGYSVSREKKERFSLILESASTNQTSMYLCASSFAGGRRTDTQYFGPGTRLTVL.

The chain links TRBV9 to TRBJ1-3; TRBD1 agrees at 7 bases. The germline gives CDR1 SGDLS, CDR2 YYNGEE. After removal of 1 base from V and 4 bases from J, the junction contained 5 bases not matched to a gene. The CDR3 length is 15 residues. The CDR3 region has the DNA TGTGCCAGCAGCGTACAGGGGGAGCGGGGAAACACCATATATTTT. Encoded protein: CASSVQGERGNTIYF. The whole variable domain, filled in from reference TRBV9 and TRBJ1-3, reads DSGVTQTPKHLITATGQRVTLRCSPRSGDLSVYWYQQSLDQGLQFLIQYYNGEERAKGNILERFSAQQFPDLHSELNLSSLELGDSALYFCASSVQGERGNTIYFGEGSWLTVV.

The chain joins TRBV7-9 to TRBJ1-4; 7 nucleotides align to TRBD1. With 1 base clipped from V and 4 bases from J, the junction kept 3 bases outside the gene matches. CDR1 SEHNR and CDR2 FQNEAQ come from the germline V gene (reference sequence). CDR3 length: 15 amino acids. CDR3 coding DNA: TGTGCCAGCAGCTTAGGGGACAGTCTTAATGAAAAACTGTTTTTT. Translation gives CASSLGDSLNEKLFF.

The chain has TRBV27 and TRBJ2-2; 7 bases agree with TRBD1. There are 17 residues in the CDR3. V lost 0 bases, J lost 0 bases, and 4 bases stayed unmatched. Germline CDR1 is MNHEY and CDR2 is SMNVEV (reference sequence). This chain's CDR3 is CASSLSLGGANTGELFF. The CDR3 bases are TGTGCCAGCAGTTTATCGTTAGGGGGCGCGAACACCGGGGAGCTGTTTTTT.

This clone turned up a few times. The CDR3 bases are TGTGCCAGCAGCGGTAGTTATAGCAATCAGCCCCAGCATTTT. The encoded protein is CASSGSYSNQPQHF. This rearrangement joins TRBV6-5 to TRBJ1-5; D uncertain. The germline CDR1 and CDR2 sequences are MNHEY and SVGAGI. This CDR3 is built from 14 residues. V was shortened by 6 bases and J by 0 bases, with 9 bases between the two germline ends.

This sequence joins TRBV4-1 and TRBJ1-5; D gene ambiguous. The germline gives CDR1 MGHRA, CDR2 YSYEKL. The length of the CDR3 is 14 residues. The ends were cut back, 0 bases at V and 4 bases at J, with 7 bases in the middle. DNA for the CDR3: TGCGCCAGCAGCCAAGATCTCGGGAATCAGCCCCAGCATTTT. Protein product: CASSQDLGNQPQHF.

The gene calls are TRBV25-1 and TRBJ1-2, with D uncertain. The CDR3 length is 15 residues. V gave up 1 base and J gave up 6 bases, with 15 bases separating them. Germline V gives CDR1 MGHDK, CDR2 SYGVNS. The CDR3 loop is CASSEFYKKSDGYTF. CDR3 nucleotide sequence: TGTGCCAGCAGTGAATTTTACAAGAAGTCTGATGGCTACACCTTC.

The CDR3 sequence is CASTGGEVPDSPLHF. In nucleotides, the CDR3 is TGTGCCAGCACCGGCGGTGAGGTTCCGGATTCACCCCTCCACTTT. This chain connects TRBV19 to TRBJ1-6; no firm D call. Germline loops: CDR1 LNHDA, CDR2 SQIVND (reference sequence). The V end lost 9 bases, the J end lost 8 bases, and 20 bases lay between the germline ends. This CDR3 has 15 residues.

The V gene is TRBV6-5, the J gene TRBJ1-3, with D possibly TRBD1 on 6 matching bases. The CDR3 sequence is 15 residues long. In germline, CDR1 is MNHEY, CDR2 SVGAGI. V gave up 4 bases and J gave up 0 bases, with 10 bases separating them. CDR3 sequence (DNA): TGTGCCAGCAGTTCCCTGGGGGCCTCTGGAAACACCATATATTTT. Protein product: CASSSLGASGNTIYF.